The 6 T cell receptor beta chains in this list originate from one sample, sequenced in a study of response to subunit inactivated influenza vaccine. MiXCR was run by TCRdb on the RT-PCR reads, yielding one entry per CDR3 protein. The table lists 710,000 or so distinct CDR3 sequences, around 14% of them singletons. The specimen comprised PBMCs from blood, sampled about 13 days after vaccination. The receptors derive from a man aged 45 to 65 who received an inactivated influenza vaccine.

A note on this clonotype: Relative to the germline gene, one junction end is altered; a read error may explain this. This chain links TRBV6-1 with TRBJ2-3; 9 nucleotides match TRBD2. The CDR3 runs 15 residues. Germline CDR1 reads MNHNS; CDR2 reads SASEGT. In DNA, the CDR3 is TGTGCCAGTGCTAATGGGCTAGCGGGGCCAGATACGCGGTATTTT. Its translation: CASANGLAGPDTRYF.

This rearrangement joins TRBV10-3 to TRBJ1-5; a weak D match, TRBD1 (5 bases). The CDR3 has 15 residues. The V and J ends lost 4 bases and 5 bases respectively, with 15 bases between them. Germline assignment: CDR1 ENHRY and CDR2 SYGVKD. CDR3 DNA sequence: TGTGCCATCAGTGGAGGCAGGGAGGGATATCAGCCCCAGCATTTT. Protein product: CAISGGREGYQPQHF.

This clonotype was observed a few times. V and J are TRBV7-8 and TRBJ2-1, with TRBD2 identical over 10 bases. V was clipped by 5 bases and J by 0 bases; unmatched bases: 10. Germline V gene lookup returns CDR1 SGHVS and CDR2 FQNEAQ. There are 18 residues in the CDR3. CDR3: CASSLRAGGPPSYNEQFF. In nucleotides, the CDR3 is TGTGCCAGCAGCCTTAGAGCGGGGGGGCCCCCCTCCTACAATGAGCAGTTCTTC. The variable domain in full, completed from reference TRBV7-8 and TRBJ2-1, reads GAGVSQSPRYKVAKRGQDVALRCDPISGHVSLFWYQQALGQGPEFLTYFQNEAQLDKSGLPSDRFFAERPEGSVSTLKIQRTQQEDSAVYLCASSLRAGGPPSYNEQFFGPGTRLTVL.

This chain uses TRBV10-3 with TRBJ1-6; 8 bases are a match to TRBD1. With V trimmed by 4 bases and J by 9 bases, 5 bases remained unmatched. The germline gives CDR1 ENHRY, CDR2 SYGVKD. The length of the CDR3 is 14 residues. Written as DNA, the CDR3 is TGTGCCATCAGTGCGGCAGGGGGCACTTCACCCCTCCACTTT. This codes for CAISAAGGTSPLHF.

There are a few counts of this clonotype. The chain recombines TRBV11-1 with TRBJ2-1; D remains ambiguous. CDR3 length: 14 amino acids. The germline gives CDR1 SGHAT, CDR2 FQDESV (reference sequence). The V and J ends lost 6 bases and 8 bases respectively, with 17 bases between them. The chain's CDR3 is CASRRKNSIDEQFF. The CDR3 DNA reads as TGTGCCAGCAGACGGAAAAATAGCATCGATGAGCAGTTCTTC.

The gene calls are TRBV29-1 and TRBJ2-7; 9 positions agree with TRBD1. V lost 6 bases and J lost 2; bases outside the gene matches: 8. Germline V gene lookup returns CDR1 SQVTM and CDR2 ANQGSEA. This CDR3 is 14 amino acids long. CDR3 coding DNA: TGCAGCGTCGGGCCGGACAGGGGCCCCTACGAGCAGTACTTC. Its translation is CSVGPDRGPYEQYF.